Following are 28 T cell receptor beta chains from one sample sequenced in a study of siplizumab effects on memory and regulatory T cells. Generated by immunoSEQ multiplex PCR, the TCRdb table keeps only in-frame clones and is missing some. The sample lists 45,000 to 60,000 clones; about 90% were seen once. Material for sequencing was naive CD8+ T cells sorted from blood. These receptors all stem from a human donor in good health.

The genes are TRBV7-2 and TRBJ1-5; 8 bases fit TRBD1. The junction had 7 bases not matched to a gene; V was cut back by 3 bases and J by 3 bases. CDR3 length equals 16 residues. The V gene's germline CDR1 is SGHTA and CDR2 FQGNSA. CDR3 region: CASSFPQGVFNQPQHF. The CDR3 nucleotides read TGTGCCAGCAGCTTCCCACAGGGGGTATTCAATCAGCCCCAGCATTTT. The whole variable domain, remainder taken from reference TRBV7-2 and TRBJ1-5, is GAGVSQSPSNKVTEKGKDVELRCDPISGHTALYWYRQSLGQGLEFLIYFQGNSAPDKSGLPSDRFSAERTGGSVSTLTIQRTQQEDSAVYLCASSFPQGVFNQPQHFGDGTRLSIL.

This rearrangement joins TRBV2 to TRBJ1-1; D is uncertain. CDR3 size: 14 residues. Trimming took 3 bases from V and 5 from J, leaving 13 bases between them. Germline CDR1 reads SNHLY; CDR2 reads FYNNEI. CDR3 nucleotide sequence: TGTGCCAGCAGTGAGTGGTCCCGTGTTACTGAAGCTTTCTTT. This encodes CASSEWSRVTEAFF. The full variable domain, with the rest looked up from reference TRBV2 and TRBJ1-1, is EPEVTQTPSHQVTQMGQEVILRCVPISNHLYFYWYRQILGQKVEFLVSFYNNEISEKSEIFDDQFSVERPDGSNFTLKIRSTKLEDSAMYFCASSEWSRVTEAFFGQGTRLTVV.

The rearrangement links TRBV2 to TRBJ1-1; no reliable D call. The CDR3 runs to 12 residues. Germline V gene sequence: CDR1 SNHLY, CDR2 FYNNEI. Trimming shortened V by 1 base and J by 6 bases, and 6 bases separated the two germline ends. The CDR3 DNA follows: TGTGCCAGCAGTGAAGGGGGAGCTGAAGCTTTCTTT. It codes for CASSEGGAEAFF.

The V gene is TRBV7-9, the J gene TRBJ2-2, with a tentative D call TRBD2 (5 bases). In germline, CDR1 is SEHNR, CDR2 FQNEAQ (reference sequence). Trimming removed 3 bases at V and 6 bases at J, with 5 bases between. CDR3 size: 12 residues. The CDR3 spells CASSLEAGELFF. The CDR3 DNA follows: TGTGCCAGCAGCTTGGAGGCCGGGGAGCTGTTTTTT.

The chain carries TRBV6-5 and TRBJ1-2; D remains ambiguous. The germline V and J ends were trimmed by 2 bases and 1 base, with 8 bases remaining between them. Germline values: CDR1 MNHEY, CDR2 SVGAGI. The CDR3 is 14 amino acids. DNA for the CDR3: TGTGCCAGCAGTTACAACACAGTTAACTATGGCTACACCTTC. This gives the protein CASSYNTVNYGYTF.

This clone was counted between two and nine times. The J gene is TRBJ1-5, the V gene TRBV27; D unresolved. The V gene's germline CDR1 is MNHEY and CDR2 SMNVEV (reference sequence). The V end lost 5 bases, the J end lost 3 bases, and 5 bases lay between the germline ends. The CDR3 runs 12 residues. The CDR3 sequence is CASSLLNQPQHF. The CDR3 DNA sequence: TGTGCCAGCAGTCTCCTCAATCAGCCCCAGCATTTT.

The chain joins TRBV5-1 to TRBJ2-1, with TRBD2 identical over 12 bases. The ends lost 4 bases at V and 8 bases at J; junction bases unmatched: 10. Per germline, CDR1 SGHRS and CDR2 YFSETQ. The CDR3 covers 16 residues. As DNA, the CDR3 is TGCGCCAGCAGCCCACCTAGCGGGGGGGCCATCCATGAGCAGTTCTTC. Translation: CASSPPSGGAIHEQFF.

CDR3 in DNA: TGTGCCAGCAGAGTGGGGACAGGGGGTTACAATGAGCAGTTCTTC. Its protein is CASRVGTGGYNEQFF. The rearrangement uses TRBV6-1 and TRBJ2-1, with 11 bases fitting TRBD1. The ends lost 6 bases at V and 4 bases at J; junction bases unmatched: 5. CDR3 length: 15 amino acids. In germline, CDR1 is MNHNS, CDR2 SASEGT.

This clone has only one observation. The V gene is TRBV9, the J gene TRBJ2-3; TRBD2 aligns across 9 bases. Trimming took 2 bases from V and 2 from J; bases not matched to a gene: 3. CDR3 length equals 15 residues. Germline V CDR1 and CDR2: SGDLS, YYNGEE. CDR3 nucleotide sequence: TGTGCCAGCAGCGTCGGGACTAGCTACACAGATACGCAGTATTTT. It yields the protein CASSVGTSYTDTQYF. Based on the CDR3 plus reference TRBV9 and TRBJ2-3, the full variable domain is DSGVTQTPKHLITATGQRVTLRCSPRSGDLSVYWYQQSLDQGLQFLIQYYNGEERAKGNILERFSAQQFPDLHSELNLSSLELGDSALYFCASSVGTSYTDTQYFGPGTRLTVL.

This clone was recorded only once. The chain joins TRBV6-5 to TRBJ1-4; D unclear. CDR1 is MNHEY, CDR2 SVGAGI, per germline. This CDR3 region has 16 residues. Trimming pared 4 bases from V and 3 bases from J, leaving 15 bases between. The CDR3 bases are TGTGCCAGCAGTTGGGGAGGAGCGGGCGCTAATGAAAAACTGTTTTTT. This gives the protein CASSWGGAGANEKLFF.

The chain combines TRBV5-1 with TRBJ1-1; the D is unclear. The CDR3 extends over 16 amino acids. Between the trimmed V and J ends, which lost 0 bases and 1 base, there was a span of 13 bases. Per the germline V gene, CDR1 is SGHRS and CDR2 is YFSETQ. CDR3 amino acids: CASSLDLRSTNTEAFF. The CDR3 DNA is TGCGCCAGCAGCTTGGATTTAAGGAGCACGAACACTGAAGCTTTCTTT.

In nucleotides, the CDR3 is TGTGCCAGCAGCCCGGGGACGGTCAGCACAGATACGCAGTATTTT. The encoded protein is CASSPGTVSTDTQYF. The chain uses TRBV7-7 and TRBJ2-3; either TRBD1 or TRBD2 may fit D (5 bases each). The V and J ends lost 5 bases and 0 bases respectively, with 12 bases between them. Germline V gives CDR1 SSHAT, CDR2 FNYEAQ (reference sequence). CDR3 length: 15 residues.

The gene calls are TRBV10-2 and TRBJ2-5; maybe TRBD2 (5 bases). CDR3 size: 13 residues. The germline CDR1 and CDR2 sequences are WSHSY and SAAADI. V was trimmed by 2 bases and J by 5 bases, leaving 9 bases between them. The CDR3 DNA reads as TGCGCCAGCAGTGAGGTCGGGATGGAGACCCAGTACTTC. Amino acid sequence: CASSEVGMETQYF.

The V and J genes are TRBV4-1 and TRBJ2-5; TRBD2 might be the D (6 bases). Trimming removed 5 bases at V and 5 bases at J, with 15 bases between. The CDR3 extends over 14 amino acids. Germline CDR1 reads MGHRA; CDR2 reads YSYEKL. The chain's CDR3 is CASSAPGVGETQYF. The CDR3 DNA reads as TGCGCCAGCAGCGCCCCGGGGGTGGGGGAGACCCAGTACTTC.

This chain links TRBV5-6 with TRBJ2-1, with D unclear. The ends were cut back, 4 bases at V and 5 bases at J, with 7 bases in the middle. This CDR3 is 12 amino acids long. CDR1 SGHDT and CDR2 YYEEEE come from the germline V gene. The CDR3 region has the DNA TGTGCCAGCAGCCCGTCTGACAATGAGCAGTTCTTC. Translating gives CASSPSDNEQFF.

DNA of the CDR3: TGCAGCGTTGGGGCCAGGCCTATACAGGGTCGTTATACTGAAGCTTTCTTT. Its translation is CSVGARPIQGRYTEAFF. J is TRBJ1-1 and V is TRBV29-1; D may be TRBD1 (6 bases). From germline, CDR1 is SQVTM and CDR2 ANQGSEA. This CDR3 region has 17 residues. Trimming left V 4 bases short and J 5 bases short, with 26 bases between.

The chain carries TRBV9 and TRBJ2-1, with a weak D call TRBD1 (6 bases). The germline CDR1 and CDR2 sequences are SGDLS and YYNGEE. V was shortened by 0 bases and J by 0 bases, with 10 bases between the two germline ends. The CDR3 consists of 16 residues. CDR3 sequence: CASSVVQGSSYNEQFF. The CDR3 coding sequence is TGTGCCAGCAGCGTAGTCCAGGGGAGCTCCTACAATGAGCAGTTCTTC.

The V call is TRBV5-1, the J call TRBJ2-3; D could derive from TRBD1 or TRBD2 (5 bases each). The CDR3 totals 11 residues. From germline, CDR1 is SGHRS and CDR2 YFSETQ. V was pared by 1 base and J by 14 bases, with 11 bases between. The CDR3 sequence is CASSLLGDRYF. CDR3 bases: TGCGCCAGCAGCTTGCTTGGGGACCGGTATTTT. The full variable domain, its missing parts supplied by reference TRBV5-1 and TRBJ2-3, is KAGVTQTPRYLIKTRGQQVTLSCSPISGHRSVSWYQQTPGQGLQFLFEYFSETQRNKGNFPGRFSGRQFSNSRSEMNVSTLELGDSALYLCASSLLGDRYFGPGTRLTVL.

The CDR3 loop reads CASSQGSSYEQYF. The CDR3 bases are TGTGCCAGCAGCCAAGGAAGTTCCTACGAGCAGTACTTC. The rearrangement joins TRBV14 to TRBJ2-7; D call uncertain. Deletions cut 1 base from V and 1 base from J, with 5 bases between. CDR1 is SGHDN and CDR2 is FVKESK in the germline V gene. The CDR3 loop spans 13 amino acids.

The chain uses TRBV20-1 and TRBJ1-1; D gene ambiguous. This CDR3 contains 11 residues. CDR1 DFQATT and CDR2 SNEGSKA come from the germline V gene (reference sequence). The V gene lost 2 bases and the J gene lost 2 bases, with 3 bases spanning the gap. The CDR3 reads CSARLNTEAFF. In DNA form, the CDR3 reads TGCAGTGCTAGACTAAACACTGAAGCTTTCTTT.

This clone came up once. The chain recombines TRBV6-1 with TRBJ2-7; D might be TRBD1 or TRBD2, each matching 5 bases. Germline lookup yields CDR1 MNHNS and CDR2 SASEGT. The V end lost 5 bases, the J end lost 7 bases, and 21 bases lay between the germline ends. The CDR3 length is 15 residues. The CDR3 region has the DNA TGTGCCAGCAGTCCCCGGGACCGAGGGGTTTTTGAGCAGTACTTC. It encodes CASSPRDRGVFEQYF.

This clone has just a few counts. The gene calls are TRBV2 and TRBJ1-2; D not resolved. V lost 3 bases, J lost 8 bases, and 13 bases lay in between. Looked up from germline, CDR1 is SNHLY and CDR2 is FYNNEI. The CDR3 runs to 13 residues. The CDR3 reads CASSDLGVGGYTF. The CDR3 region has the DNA TGTGCCAGCAGTGATCTCGGGGTCGGCGGCTACACCTTC.

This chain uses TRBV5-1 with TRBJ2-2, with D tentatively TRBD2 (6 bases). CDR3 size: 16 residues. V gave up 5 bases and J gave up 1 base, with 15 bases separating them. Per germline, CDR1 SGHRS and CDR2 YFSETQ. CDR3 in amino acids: CASRREESLNTGELFF. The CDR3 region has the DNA TGCGCCAGCAGAAGGGAGGAATCCCTGAACACCGGGGAGCTGTTTTTT.

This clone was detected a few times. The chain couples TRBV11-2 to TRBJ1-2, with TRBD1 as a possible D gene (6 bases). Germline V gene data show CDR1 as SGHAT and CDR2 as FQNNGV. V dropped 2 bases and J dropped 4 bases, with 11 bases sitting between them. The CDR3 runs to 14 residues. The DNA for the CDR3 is TGTGCCAGCAGCTTACCAGGGGCAGGCTATGGCTACACCTTC. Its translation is CASSLPGAGYGYTF.

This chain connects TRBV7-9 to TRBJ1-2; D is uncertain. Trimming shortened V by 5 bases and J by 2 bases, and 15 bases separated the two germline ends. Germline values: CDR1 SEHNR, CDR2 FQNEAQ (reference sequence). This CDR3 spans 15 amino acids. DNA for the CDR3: TGTGCCAGCAGCCCAATCGCCCTAATGAACTATGGCTACACCTTC. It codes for CASSPIALMNYGYTF.

The CDR3 loop reads CASSFQGQGGSYEQYF. The CDR3 coding sequence is TGTGCCAGCAGTTTCCAAGGACAGGGGGGTTCCTACGAGCAGTACTTC. The gene calls are TRBV27 and TRBJ2-7; 10 bases fit TRBD1. The V gene's germline CDR1 is MNHEY and CDR2 SMNVEV (reference sequence). The CDR3 runs 16 residues. V shed 3 bases and J 1 base; nucleotides not matched to a gene: 6.

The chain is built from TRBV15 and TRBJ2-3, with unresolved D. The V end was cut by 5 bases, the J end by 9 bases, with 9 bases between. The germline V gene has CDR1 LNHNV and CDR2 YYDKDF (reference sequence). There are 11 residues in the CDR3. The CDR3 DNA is TGTGCCACCAGCCTGGGGTCGACGCAGTATTTT. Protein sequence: CATSLGSTQYF.

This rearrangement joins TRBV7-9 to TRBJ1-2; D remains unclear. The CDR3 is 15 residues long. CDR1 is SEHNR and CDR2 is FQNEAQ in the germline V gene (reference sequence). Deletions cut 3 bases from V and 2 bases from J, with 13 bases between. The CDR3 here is CASSLSALLNYGYTF. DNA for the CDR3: TGTGCCAGCAGCTTGTCAGCTCTCTTAAACTATGGCTACACCTTC.